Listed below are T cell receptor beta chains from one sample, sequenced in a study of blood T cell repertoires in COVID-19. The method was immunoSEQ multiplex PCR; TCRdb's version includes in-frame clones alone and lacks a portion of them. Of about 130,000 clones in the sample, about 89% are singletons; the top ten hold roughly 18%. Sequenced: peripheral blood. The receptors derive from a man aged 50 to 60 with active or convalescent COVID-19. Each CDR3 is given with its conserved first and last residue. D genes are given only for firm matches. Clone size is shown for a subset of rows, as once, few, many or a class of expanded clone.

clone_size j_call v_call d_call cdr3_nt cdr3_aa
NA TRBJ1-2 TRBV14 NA TGTGCCAGCAGCCAAGTTCGCGGGGTTAACTATGGCTACACCTTC CASSQVRGVNYGYTF
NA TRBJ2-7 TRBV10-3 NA TGTGCCATCAGTGAGTCAGGAGGTCGCGGGGAGCAGTACTTC CAISESGGRGEQYF
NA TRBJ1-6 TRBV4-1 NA TGCGCCAGCAGCCAAGCGCAGGGGCGCGATAATTCACCCCTCCACTTT CASSQAQGRDNSPLHF
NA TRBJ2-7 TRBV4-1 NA TGCGCCAGCAGCCAACATAAGACGGGAACCTACGAGCAGTACTTC CASSQHKTGTYEQYF
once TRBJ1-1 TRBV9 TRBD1 TGTGCCAGCAGCCCTTGGGACAGTTTCCTCACTGAAGCTTTCTTT CASSPWDSFLTEAFF
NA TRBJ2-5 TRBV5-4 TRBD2 TGTGCCAGCAAGACTAGCCTCCAAGAGACCCAGTACTTC CASKTSLQETQYF
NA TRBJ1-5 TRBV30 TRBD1 TGTGCCTACAATCCGACAGGGGATAGCAATCAGCCCCAGCATTTT CAYNPTGDSNQPQHF
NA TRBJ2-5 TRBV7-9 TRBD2 TGTGCCAGCAGCTTAGTGCCTAGCGGGTCCCCCCTCACAGAGACCCAGTACTTC CASSLVPSGSPLTETQYF
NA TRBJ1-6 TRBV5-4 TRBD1 TGTGCCAGCAGCTTGGACAGGGGGAGTAATTCACCCCTCCACTTT CASSLDRGSNSPLHF
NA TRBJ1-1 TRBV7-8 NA TGTGCCAGCAGCAAGCGGTCGGGGGACACTGAAGCTTTCTTT CASSKRSGDTEAFF
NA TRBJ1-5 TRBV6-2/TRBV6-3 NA TGTGCCAGCAGTTACACCGACAGGATTAATCAGCCCCAGCATTTT CASSYTDRINQPQHF
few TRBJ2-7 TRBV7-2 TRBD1 TGTGCCAGCAGTCGTTTTGTAAGACAGGGATACGAGCAGTACTTC CASSRFVRQGYEQYF
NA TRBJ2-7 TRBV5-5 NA TGTGCCAGCAGCCTAGGGGGTACTATAACCTCCTACGAGCAGTACTTC CASSLGGTITSYEQYF
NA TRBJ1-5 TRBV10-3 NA TGTGCCATCAGTGAGTACCAGGATAAGGCGGGCCAGCCCCAGCATTTT CAISEYQDKAGQPQHF
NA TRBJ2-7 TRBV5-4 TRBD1 TGTGCCAGCAGCTTATCGACAGGGGGCGGGTACGAGCAGTACTTC CASSLSTGGGYEQYF
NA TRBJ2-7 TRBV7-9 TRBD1 TGTGCCAGCAGCTTAACCGGGACAGGGGTATCATTCGAGCAGTACTTC CASSLTGTGVSFEQYF
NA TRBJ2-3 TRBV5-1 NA TGCGCCAGCAGCTTGGAGGGGTCCTCCACAGATACGCAGTATTTT CASSLEGSSTDTQYF
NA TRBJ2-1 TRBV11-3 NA TGTGCCAGCAGCGGCGGACAACCCAATGAGCAGTTCTTC CASSGGQPNEQFF
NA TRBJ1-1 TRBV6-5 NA TGTGCCAGCAGGACGGACATGAACACTGAAGCTTTCTTT CASRTDMNTEAFF
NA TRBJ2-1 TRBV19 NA TGTGCCAGTCTGAACAGGGGGAGGGGGAATGAGCAGTTCTTC CASLNRGRGNEQFF
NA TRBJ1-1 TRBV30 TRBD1 TGTGCCTGGATCCTTACAGGGGGAGGAACTGAAGCTTTCTTT CAWILTGGGTEAFF
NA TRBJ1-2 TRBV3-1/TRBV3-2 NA TGTGCCAGCAGTTTATCCAGGGCTAACTATGGCTACACCTTC CASSLSRANYGYTF
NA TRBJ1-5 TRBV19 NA TGTGCCAGCGCTTCAGGGTTTGGTCAGCCCCAGCATTTT CASASGFGQPQHF
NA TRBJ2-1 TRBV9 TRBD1 TGTGCCAGCAGCGTAGGACAGGGTGTCTACAATGAGCAGTTCTTC CASSVGQGVYNEQFF
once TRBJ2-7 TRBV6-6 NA TGTGCCAGCAGTTTGGGGCCGGCCAACCCCTACGAGCAGTACTTC CASSLGPANPYEQYF
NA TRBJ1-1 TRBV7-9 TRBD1 TGTGCCAGCAGCTCCGCCAGGACAGGGGGCCACACTGAAGCTTTCTTT CASSSARTGGHTEAFF
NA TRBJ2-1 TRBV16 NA TGTGCCAGCAGCCAATTGGGAGGCTCCTACAATGAGCAGTTCTTC CASSQLGGSYNEQFF
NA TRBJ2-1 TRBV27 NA TGTGCCAGCAGCATGACTAGGCATGAGCAGTTCTTC CASSMTRHEQFF
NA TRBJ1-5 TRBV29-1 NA TGCAGCGTTGGGGCAGAAGATCAGCCCCAGCATTTT CSVGAEDQPQHF
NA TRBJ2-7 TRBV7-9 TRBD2 TGTGCCAGCAGCTCACCTCAGCGGGGATCCTACGAGCAGTACTTC CASSSPQRGSYEQYF
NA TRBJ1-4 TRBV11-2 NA TGTGCCAGCAGCTTAGCCGGGGTGGATGAAAAACTGTTTTTT CASSLAGVDEKLFF
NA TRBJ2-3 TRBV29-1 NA TGCAGCGTTGGTCAGGGTCTCACAGATACGCAGTATTTT CSVGQGLTDTQYF
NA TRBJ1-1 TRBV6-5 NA TGTGCCAGCAGTTACTCAGGGGTGAACACTGAAGCTTTCTTT CASSYSGVNTEAFF